This T cell receptor beta chain was identified in a study of blood T cell repertoires in COVID-19. Study context: There were acute and convalescent COVID-19 samples, and they came from the United States, Italy and Spain. T cells, B-cell-depleted T cells, or PBMCs provided the cDNA or gDNA that served as material.

Source study methods: Using reference gene primer amplification, nucleated cell counts were estimated. Method: immunoSEQ multiplex PCR; TCRdb's copy keeps in-frame clones and lacks some. V and J calls and clone size are given by that table; D and trimming were obtained from the DNA. The data show 100,000 to 130,000 clones, with about 83% seen just once and just over 4% held by the top ten. V lost 6 bases, J lost 7 bases, and 10 bases stayed unmatched. CDR3 size: 14 residues. CDR1 and CDR2 from the germline V gene are MNHEY and SVGEGT. The sequence was obtained from a woman in her 70s with acute or convalescent COVID-19. The rearrangement links TRBV6-2 or TRBV6-3 to TRBJ1-1; 8 bases line up with TRBD1. Source material: peripheral blood. Here the CDR3 reads CASSPTGGRGEAFF. In DNA form, the CDR3 reads TGTGCCAGCAGCCCCACAGGGGGACGGGGTGAAGCTTTCTTT.